Below, one T cell receptor beta chain is given with its context. Antigen specificity is unknown. This sample stems from a study of beta chain features in type 1 diabetes. Study at large: In all, approximately 100,000,000 sorted cells from all samples were analyzed.

Trimming removed 4 bases from V and 6 bases from J; junction bases left unmatched: 5. CDR3 length equals 15 residues. The V gene's germline CDR1 is SGHRS and CDR2 YFSETQ. Study-wide results and limits: Naive, central memory and Treg TCRB repertoires appeared more alike in patients than in healthy donors. Amplification by PCR could prefer shorter templates, with the same effect in patients and controls. The question of HLA type influencing TCRB rearrangement was one that remained unresolved here. Among patients with Type 1 diabetes, TCRB CDR3s were moderately but significantly shorter in every one of the four CD4+ subsets.

Every bit of the isolated RNA underwent reverse transcription, so sequencing read expressed TCRB transcripts. Data came from immunoSEQ multiplex PCR; TCRdb stores just in-frame clones and leaves some out. Seen here are around 160,000 clones, 8% to 8.5% observed once, and the top ten hold under 0.65%. The chain uses TRBV5-1 and TRBJ2-3; 13 bases are shared with TRBD2. Sequencing was performed on central memory CD4+ T cells from blood. The clonotype was recovered from a woman younger than 30 with type 1 diabetes. The chain's CDR3 is CASSPGLAGRDTQYF. CDR3 bases: TGCGCCAGCAGCCCGGGACTAGCGGGGAGGGATACGCAGTATTTT.